The next 23 T cell receptor beta chains were all read from a single sample in a study of T cell responses to AZD1222 COVID-19 vaccine. The data were produced by immunoSEQ multiplex PCR, yet TCRdb's version contains in-frame clones alone and is incomplete. Seen here are about 120,000 clones, around 83% observed once, and the top ten hold 3%. The sample was peripheral blood, taken 28 days after the second AZD1222 dose. The receptors here all came from an adult who received the AZD1222 COVID-19 vaccine.

The chain combines TRBV27 with TRBJ2-2, with 10 bases identical to TRBD2. The V gene end was trimmed by 0 bases and the J gene end by 1 base; junction bases not matched to a gene: 2. The germline V gene has CDR1 MNHEY and CDR2 SMNVEV (reference sequence). This CDR3 contains 17 residues. CDR3 residues: CASSLSGLARNTGELFF. The CDR3 nucleotides are TGTGCCAGCAGTTTATCGGGACTAGCGAGGAACACCGGGGAGCTGTTTTTT.

The rearrangement uses TRBV9 and TRBJ2-1, with TRBD2 as a possible D gene (5 bases). This CDR3 is 16 amino acids long. The V and J ends lost 0 bases and 2 bases respectively, with 12 bases between them. Germline loops: CDR1 SGDLS, CDR2 YYNGEE. This CDR3 reads CASSVEASWPYNEQFF. The CDR3, as DNA: TGTGCCAGCAGCGTAGAGGCTAGCTGGCCCTACAATGAGCAGTTCTTC.

The CDR3 DNA reads as TGTGCCAGCAGCTTACAGGGGATTTCCTCGAACACCGGGGAGCTGTTTTTT. This sequence encodes CASSLQGISSNTGELFF. The V call is TRBV7-8, the J call TRBJ2-2, with D tentatively TRBD1 (6 bases). The length of the CDR3 is 17 residues. Deletions cut 2 bases from V and 0 bases from J, with 13 bases between. The germline V gene encodes CDR1 SGHVS and CDR2 FQNEAQ.

This clone was seen only a few times. DNA of the CDR3: TGTGCCAGCTTGAACAAGATGAACACTGAAGCTTTCTTT. It specifies CASLNKMNTEAFF. The chain links TRBV7-9 to TRBJ1-1; D not resolved. V lost 8 bases to trimming and J lost 0 bases, with 10 bases between them. CDR1 is SEHNR and CDR2 is FQNEAQ in the germline V gene (reference sequence). The CDR3 totals 13 residues.

This clone has just one count. V gene TRBV28 combines with J gene TRBJ2-3, with 15 bases matching TRBD2. The CDR3 covers 16 residues. Losses at the gene ends were 5 bases for V and 5 bases for J; bases not matched to a gene: 5. Per germline, CDR1 MDHEN and CDR2 SYDVKM. The CDR3, as DNA: TGTGCCAGCAGTCCGACGGGACTAGCGGGGGGAGATACGCAGTATTTT. It yields the protein CASSPTGLAGGDTQYF.

The rearrangement uses TRBV3-1 (or the pseudogene TRBV3-2) and TRBJ2-7, with 7 bases fitting TRBD1. The CDR3 sequence is 17 residues long. Germline V gene lookup returns CDR1 LGHDT and CDR2 YNNKEL (reference sequence). Losses at the gene ends were 0 bases for V and 1 base for J; bases not matched to a gene: 9. As DNA, the CDR3 is TGTGCCAGCAGCCAAGAAGGTCTAGGACAGGAATCCTACGAGCAGTACTTC. It codes for CASSQEGLGQESYEQYF.

V is TRBV29-1 and J is TRBJ1-1; tentatively, D is TRBD1 (5 bases). Trimming removed 5 bases from V and 4 bases from J, with 8 bases in between. The CDR3 runs to 11 residues. Germline-derived CDR1 and CDR2 are SQVTM and ANQGSEA. The CDR3 DNA reads as TGCAGCGTTTGGGGGGGCACTGAAGCTTTCTTT. Amino acid sequence: CSVWGGTEAFF.

This sequence joins TRBV18 and TRBJ2-5; D is possibly TRBD2 (6 bases). The CDR3 is made up of 16 amino acids. Trimming cost V 0 bases and J 1 base, with 12 bases left between them. Per germline, CDR1 KGHSH and CDR2 LQKENI. The CDR3 bases are TGTGCCAGCTCACCACCGCAGGGAGGATCCCAAGAGACCCAGTACTTC. Its translation is CASSPPQGGSQETQYF.

This clone was picked up a small number of times. The sample has other DNA sequences that encode this CDR3 too. The CDR3 DNA reads as TGTGCCAGCAGTGGGGCAGGAACTAACTATGGCTACACCTTC. Its translation is CASSGAGTNYGYTF. The chain employs TRBV2 and TRBJ1-2; D call uncertain. Between the trimmed V and J ends, which lost 4 bases and 0 bases, there was a span of 9 bases. This CDR3 contains 14 residues. Germline loops: CDR1 SNHLY, CDR2 FYNNEI.

The gene calls are TRBV7-2 and TRBJ2-3, with 10 bases matching TRBD2. Germline CDR1 and CDR2: SGHTA and FQGNSA. The CDR3 runs 15 residues. V trimming: 0 bases; J trimming: 5 bases; junction bases outside the gene matches: 2. The CDR3 sequence: CASSLAAGGGDTQYF. In nucleotides, the CDR3 is TGTGCCAGCAGCTTAGCAGCGGGGGGGGGAGATACGCAGTATTTT.

The chain joins TRBV5-6 to TRBJ1-5; a weak D match, TRBD1 (5 bases). The CDR3 covers 16 residues. Trimming removed 4 bases from V and 1 base from J, with 15 bases in between. CDR1 SGHDT and CDR2 YYEEEE come from the germline V gene. CDR3 loop: CASSPNGAGSNQPQHF. The CDR3 DNA sequence: TGTGCCAGCAGCCCGAACGGGGCAGGAAGCAATCAGCCCCAGCATTTT.

The V gene is TRBV5-4, the J gene TRBJ1-2, with unresolved D. The CDR3 is made up of 14 amino acids. The V gene's germline CDR1 is SGHNT and CDR2 YYREEE (reference sequence). V was clipped by 7 bases and J by 4 bases, with 17 bases between them. The CDR3 nucleotides are TGTGCCAGCGGAAATATCTTAGCTAGCTATGGCTACACCTTC. The encoded protein is CASGNILASYGYTF. The variable domain in full, with the rest retrieved from reference TRBV5-4 and TRBJ1-2, is ETGVTQSPTHLIKTRGQQVTLRCSSQSGHNTVSWYQQALGQGPQFIFQYYREEENGRGNFPPRFSGLQFPNYSSELNVNALELDDSALYLCASGNILASYGYTFGSGTRLTVV.

The rearrangement links TRBV13 to TRBJ2-2; 11 nucleotides align to TRBD2. The CDR3 loop spans 19 amino acids. Germline values: CDR1 PRHDT, CDR2 FYEKMQ (reference sequence). V was pared by 5 bases and J by 4 bases, with 15 bases of the junction left unmatched. The CDR3 reads CASSPRTGFGLAGTGELFF. In DNA form, the CDR3 reads TGTGCCAGCAGCCCGAGGACAGGGTTTGGACTAGCGGGCACCGGGGAGCTGTTTTTT.

V and J are TRBV11-3 and TRBJ2-5, with D possibly TRBD2 on 6 matching bases. Germline lookup yields CDR1 SGHNT and CDR2 YENEEA. V was pared by 5 bases and J by 0 bases, with 22 bases between. The CDR3 consists of 18 residues. Here the CDR3 DNA reads TGTGCCAGCAGCCCGCTGGCCCTTCAGGCGGGGTACCAAGAGACCCAGTACTTC. This codes for CASSPLALQAGYQETQYF.

The chain recombines TRBV20-1 with TRBJ1-1, with D tentatively TRBD1 (6 bases). CDR3 length equals 12 residues. Germline V gene data show CDR1 as DFQATT and CDR2 as SNEGSKA (reference sequence). Trimming stripped 3 bases from V and 8 bases from J, with 13 bases between. In nucleotides, the CDR3 is TGCAGTGCTAGTACTGGGGGCTTGGAAGCTTTCTTT. Its protein product is CSASTGGLEAFF.

The chain carries TRBV19 and TRBJ2-7; TRBD1 agrees at 7 bases. Germline V gives CDR1 LNHDA, CDR2 SQIVND (reference sequence). This CDR3 has 15 amino acids. Trimming cost V 2 bases and J 2 bases; bases outside gene matches: 6. Here the CDR3 DNA reads TGTGCCAGTAGTATAATAACAGGGGCGCCCTACGAGCAGTACTTC. It yields the protein CASSIITGAPYEQYF.

The sample holds one count of this clone. This chain uses TRBV6-2 or TRBV6-3 with TRBJ2-7, with TRBD2 matching over 9 bases. J gave up 3 bases and V 5 bases, and 5 bases lay outside the gene matches. Germline assignment: CDR1 MNHEY and CDR2 SVGEGT. This CDR3 spans 14 amino acids. The CDR3 DNA sequence: TGTGCCAGCAGTCCGGGACTAGCCGACTACGAGCAGTACTTC. Its translation is CASSPGLADYEQYF.

The genes are TRBV2 and TRBJ1-2; D remains unclear. Deletions cut 3 bases from V and 6 bases from J, with 14 bases between. Germline V gives CDR1 SNHLY, CDR2 FYNNEI. This CDR3 has 14 residues. This chain's CDR3 is CASSEIVNSDGYTF. The CDR3 DNA follows: TGTGCCAGCAGTGAGATAGTAAATTCGGATGGCTACACCTTC. Supplemented by reference TRBV2 and TRBJ1-2, the full variable domain reads EPEVTQTPSHQVTQMGQEVILRCVPISNHLYFYWYRQILGQKVEFLVSFYNNEISEKSEIFDDQFSVERPDGSNFTLKIRSTKLEDSAMYFCASSEIVNSDGYTFGSGTRLTVV.

V gene TRBV6-5 combines with J gene TRBJ1-3; 9 bases map to TRBD1. Germline V gene sequence: CDR1 MNHEY, CDR2 SVGAGI. The J segment lost 1 base and the V segment lost 5 bases, leaving 3 bases of the junction unmatched. The CDR3 has 15 amino acids. The CDR3 spells CASSRTGESGNTIYF. The CDR3 bases are TGTGCCAGCAGTCGGACAGGGGAATCTGGAAACACCATATATTTT.

The CDR3 reads CASRAGTGTYEQYF. For the CDR3, the DNA is TGCGCCAGCAGGGCCGGGACAGGAACCTACGAGCAGTACTTC. The chain joins TRBV5-1 to TRBJ2-7; 8 positions agree with TRBD1. CDR3 size: 14 residues. The V segment lost 5 bases and the J segment 2 bases; nucleotides outside the gene matches: 6. Germline CDR1 is SGHRS and CDR2 is YFSETQ.

V usage is TRBV10-3 and J usage is TRBJ1-2, with D possibly being TRBD1 (6 bases). CDR3 length: 15 amino acids. CDR1 and CDR2 (germline): ENHRY, SYGVKD. Trimming pared 7 bases from V and 7 bases from J, leaving 22 bases between. The CDR3 DNA reads TGTGCCATCAATTACCGGGACATCCCAGTCGGTGGCTACACCTTC. Residues: CAINYRDIPVGGYTF.

The CDR3 is CASRWGGELFF. The CDR3 coding sequence is TGTGCCAGCAGGTGGGGCGGGGAGCTGTTTTTT. The chain links TRBV27 to TRBJ2-2; no firm D call. V was clipped by 6 bases and J by 7 bases, with 6 bases between them. Germline V gene lookup returns CDR1 MNHEY and CDR2 SMNVEV (reference sequence). The CDR3 is made up of 11 amino acids.

The rearrangement uses TRBV19 and TRBJ2-7; 11 bases are shared with TRBD1. J was trimmed by 2 bases and V by 5 bases; bases with no gene match: 11. The germline V gene encodes CDR1 LNHDA and CDR2 SQIVND (reference sequence). CDR3 size: 17 residues. The CDR3 loop reads CASSPWTGGFGTYEQYF. The CDR3, as DNA: TGTGCCAGTAGTCCCTGGACAGGGGGCTTCGGGACCTACGAGCAGTACTTC.